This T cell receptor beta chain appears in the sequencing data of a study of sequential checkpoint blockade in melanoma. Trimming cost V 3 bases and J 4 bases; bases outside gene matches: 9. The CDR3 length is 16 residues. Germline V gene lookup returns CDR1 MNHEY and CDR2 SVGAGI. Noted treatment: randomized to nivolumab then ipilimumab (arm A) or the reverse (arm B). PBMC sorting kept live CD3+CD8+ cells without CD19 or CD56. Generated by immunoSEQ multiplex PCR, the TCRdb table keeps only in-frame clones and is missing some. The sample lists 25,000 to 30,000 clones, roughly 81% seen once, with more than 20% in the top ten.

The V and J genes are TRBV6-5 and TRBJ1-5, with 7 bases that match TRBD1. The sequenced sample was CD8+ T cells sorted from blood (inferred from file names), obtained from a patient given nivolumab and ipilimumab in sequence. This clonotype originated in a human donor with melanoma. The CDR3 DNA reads TGTGCCAGCAGTTATCATACACCGACAGGGAATCAGCCCCAGCATTTT. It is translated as CASSYHTPTGNQPQHF.